This TCR beta chain was identified in a study of OX40 agonist ivuxolimab in advanced cancers. Profiling relied on immunoSEQ multiplex PCR, and the TCRdb table lists in-frame clones only, not all of them. The sample carries tens of thousands of clones, roughly 87% recorded once. Germline V lookup: CDR1 SEHNR, CDR2 FQNEAQ (reference sequence). The CDR3 loop spans 14 amino acids. The ends were cut back, 0 bases at V and 1 base at J, with 7 bases in the middle. The chain links TRBV7-9 to TRBJ2-7; unclear D gene. The TCR sequence derives from an adult with an advanced solid tumor such as melanoma, head and neck, liver or kidney cancer. The material was CD4+ or CD8+ T cells sorted from blood, obtained in a trial of the OX40 agonist ivuxolimab. The CDR3 spells CASSLADGSYEQYF. CDR3 bases: TGTGCCAGCAGCTTAGCGGACGGATCCTACGAGCAGTACTTC. The variable domain in full, completed from reference TRBV7-9 and TRBJ2-7, reads DTGVSQNPRHKITKRGQNVTFRCDPISEHNRLYWYRQTLGQGPEFLTYFQNEAQLEKSRLLSDRFSAERPKGSFSTLEIQRTEQGDSAMYLCASSLADGSYEQYFGPGTRLTVT.